Listed below are T cell receptor beta chains from one sample, sequenced in a study of shared clonotypes between healthy human individuals. Here immunoSEQ multiplex PCR was the method, and the copy in TCRdb shows in-frame clones only, minus some. The sample records some 2,000,000 clones, about 94% being singletons. The sequenced sample was naive CD4+ T cells sorted from blood. The receptors stem from a man aged 18 to 35 in good health. Each CDR3 is given with its conserved first and last residue. Fields, in order: CDR3 length, V gene, J gene, D gene, clone size, CDR3 protein, CDR3 DNA. D genes are given only for firm matches. Clone size appears in some rows only: once, few, many, or a class for an expanded clone.

13	TRBV9	TRBJ1-3	-	-	CASSPDNGNTIYF	TGTGCCAGCAGCCCCGACAATGGAAACACCATATATTTT
16	TRBV7-3	TRBJ2-3	TRBD2	-	CASSAPSGGSTDTQYF	TGTGCCAGCAGCGCCCCTAGCGGGGGGAGCACAGATACGCAGTATTTT
18	TRBV10-3	TRBJ2-5	TRBD1	-	CAIMAARDRARSIETQYF	TGTGCCATCATGGCCGCCCGGGACAGGGCTAGGAGTATAGAGACCCAGTACTTC
12	TRBV6-5	TRBJ2-3	-	-	CASSPARGTQYF	TGTGCCAGCAGTCCGGCAAGGGGTACGCAGTATTTT
16	TRBV19	TRBJ2-1	TRBD2	-	CASSAGEGFSSEKQFF	TGTGCCAGTAGTGCGGGAGAGGGGTTCTCTAGCGAGAAGCAGTTCTTC
14	TRBV4-3	TRBJ2-3	-	-	CASSQDLNTDTQYF	TGCGCCAGCAGCCAAGATCTTAATACAGATACGCAGTATTTT
16	TRBV5-1	TRBJ2-5	-	-	CASSLEGGPQGETQYF	TGCGCCAGCAGCTTGGAGGGGGGTCCGCAGGGAGAGACCCAGTACTTC
15	TRBV4-1	TRBJ2-3	-	once	CASNPREEITDTQYF	TGCGCCAGCAACCCCCGCGAAGAGATCACAGATACGCAGTATTTT
14	TRBV10-3	TRBJ2-7	-	-	CAISESEVADEQYF	TGTGCCATCAGTGAGTCGGAGGTTGCAGACGAGCAGTACTTC
13	TRBV7-2	TRBJ1-1	-	-	CASRVGVNTEAFF	TGTGCCAGCAGGGTGGGAGTGAACACTGAAGCTTTCTTT
15	TRBV15	TRBJ1-5	-	-	CATSRDSGDNQPQHF	TGTGCCACCAGCAGAGATTCAGGGGACAATCAGCCCCAGCATTTT
15	TRBV10-1	TRBJ2-1	-	-	CASSAGSRRFNEQFF	TGCGCCAGCAGTGCGGGTAGCCGGAGGTTCAATGAGCAGTTCTTC
15	TRBV27	TRBJ1-6	TRBD1	-	CASSLRDSVNSPLHF	TGTGCCAGCAGTTTACGGGACAGCGTGAATTCACCCCTCCACTTT
16	TRBV27	TRBJ1-1	-	-	CASSWSGRVMNTEAFF	TGTGCCAGCAGTTGGTCGGGACGGGTCATGAACACTGAAGCTTTCTTT
14	TRBV5-5	TRBJ1-2	-	-	CASSLVGGNYGYTF	TGTGCCAGCAGCTTGGTCGGAGGGAACTATGGCTACACCTTC
16	TRBV18	TRBJ2-7	-	-	CASSPTVGGVTYEQYF	TGTGCCAGCTCACCTACCGTCGGGGGCGTAACCTACGAGCAGTACTTC
15	TRBV11-2	TRBJ2-5	TRBD2	-	CASSPNPSGQETQYF	TGTGCCAGCAGCCCGAACCCTAGCGGCCAAGAGACCCAGTACTTC
17	TRBV28	TRBJ2-2	TRBD1	-	CASSPPRQGANTGELFF	TGTGCCAGCAGTCCCCCCCGACAGGGAGCGAACACCGGGGAGCTGTTTTTT
16	TRBV5-6	TRBJ2-6	TRBD1	-	CASSWDRLAGANVLTF	TGTGCCAGCAGCTGGGACAGACTGGCTGGGGCCAACGTCCTGACTTTC
14	TRBV19	TRBJ2-2	-	-	CASSINSNTGELFF	TGTGCCAGTAGTATAAACTCGAACACCGGGGAGCTGTTTTTT
12	TRBV5-6	TRBJ1-2	-	-	CASSLINYGYTF	TGTGCCAGCAGCCTCATTAACTATGGCTACACCTTC
10	TRBV11-2	TRBJ2-7	-	once	CASSRREQYF	TGTGCCAGCAGCCGACGGGAACAGTACTTC